The 24 T cell receptor beta chains below were found in one sample sequenced in a study of CD8 T cells in Susac syndrome (dated 2019 in TCRdb). Receptor amplification or capture employed the immunoSEQ multiplex PCR assay. RNA was extracted with the RNeasy kit and roughly 0.45 to 1 ug was reverse transcribed using random hexamers. In-frame beta chains were kept once TCRdb had trimmed the public reads at Q25 with fastp and called clones with MiXCR. Rows with a matching CDR3 protein are joined into one entry that keeps the most common DNA and genes. For this sample there are around 130,000 distinct CDR3 sequences; roughly 95% appear just once. Together, the top ten hold roughly 0.14% of the sample. Sample: CD4+ T cells from PBMCs. These receptors were obtained from a human donor with Susac syndrome.

V usage is TRBV3-1 and J usage is TRBJ2-3; D may be TRBD1 (6 bases). CDR1 is LGHDT and CDR2 is YNNKEL in the germline V gene (reference sequence). V lost 2 bases, J lost 7 bases, and 7 bases lay in between. This CDR3 comprises 12 residues. DNA for the CDR3: TGTGCCAGCAGCCAAACAGGGAATACGCAGTATTTT. This codes for CASSQTGNTQYF.

V gene TRBV3-1 combines with J gene TRBJ2-7; TRBD2 matches 10 bases. Germline V gives CDR1 LGHDT, CDR2 YNNKEL (reference sequence). The CDR3 covers 17 residues. V trimming: 0 bases; J trimming: 9 bases; junction bases outside the gene matches: 14. In DNA form, the CDR3 reads TGTGCCAGCAGCCAAGAAGCTAGCGGGAGACGAGGGACGGTGCAGTACTTC. Encoded protein: CASSQEASGRRGTVQYF.

This clonotype was seen more than once but under ten times. The gene calls are TRBV6-6 and TRBJ2-3, with 8 bases that match TRBD1. CDR1 and CDR2 from the germline V gene are MNHNY and SVGAGI (reference sequence). The CDR3 is made up of 14 amino acids. The V and J ends lost 6 bases and 3 bases, in that order; junction bases with no gene match: 5. CDR3 amino acids: CASSLDRVTDTQYF. CDR3 in DNA: TGTGCCAGCAGCCTGGACAGGGTAACAGATACGCAGTATTTT.

J is TRBJ2-7 and V is TRBV15; D uncertain. V lost 0 bases and J 6 bases, leaving 6 bases between the germline ends. Germline CDR1 LNHNV, CDR2 YYDKDF (reference sequence). CDR3 size: 12 residues. In DNA, the CDR3 is TGTGCCACCAGCAGAGATCGGATCGAGCAGTACTTC. Translating it yields CATSRDRIEQYF.

The J gene is TRBJ1-5, the V gene TRBV20-1; D call uncertain. Germline values: CDR1 DFQATT, CDR2 SNEGSKA (reference sequence). The CDR3 is made up of 13 amino acids. With 0 bases removed from V and 5 bases from J, the gap between germline ends came to 8 bases. CDR3 DNA sequence: TGCAGTGCTAGAGATCCGGGTGATCAGCCCCAGCATTTT. Protein sequence: CSARDPGDQPQHF.

This rearrangement joins TRBV3-1 to TRBJ1-1, with a possible D match to TRBD1 (5 bases). Germline lookup yields CDR1 LGHDT and CDR2 YNNKEL (reference sequence). Trimming removed 1 base from V and 0 bases from J, with 6 bases in between. The CDR3 extends over 14 amino acids. Here the CDR3 DNA reads TGTGCCAGCAGCCAAGGGGGCGTGAACACTGAAGCTTTCTTT. Translation gives CASSQGGVNTEAFF.

The genes are TRBV7-2 and TRBJ2-6; D call uncertain. This CDR3 spans 17 amino acids. In germline, CDR1 is SGHTA, CDR2 FQGNSA. Trimming pared 5 bases from V and 0 bases from J, leaving 14 bases between. The CDR3 DNA sequence: TGTGCCAGCAGCCCCTCCTTAAGGCTCTCTGGGGCCAACGTCCTGACTTTC. Its translation: CASSPSLRLSGANVLTF.

The chain uses TRBV27 and TRBJ1-1; 10 nucleotides agree with TRBD1. The trim removed 0 bases at V and 3 bases at J, leaving 7 bases unmatched. The CDR3 length is 17 residues. CDR1 MNHEY and CDR2 SMNVEV come from the germline V gene (reference sequence). CDR3 residues: CASSLSRTGGMDTEAFF. DNA of the CDR3: TGTGCCAGCAGTTTATCGAGGACAGGGGGAATGGACACTGAAGCTTTCTTT.

The chain recombines TRBV29-1 with TRBJ1-2; possible D gene TRBD1, 5 bases. With 4 bases removed from V and 8 bases from J, the gap between germline ends came to 8 bases. The germline CDR1 and CDR2 sequences are SQVTM and ANQGSEA. The CDR3 extends over 10 amino acids. The CDR3 DNA sequence: TGCAGCGTTGGTGACAGCGGCTACACCTTC. Amino acids: CSVGDSGYTF.

V gene TRBV29-1 combines with J gene TRBJ1-5; D remains unclear. This CDR3 is built from 13 residues. Germline CDR1 and CDR2: SQVTM and ANQGSEA. V was trimmed by 1 base and J by 3 bases, leaving 7 bases between them. The CDR3 spells CSVEVGDNQPQHF. CDR3 bases: TGCAGCGTTGAAGTGGGAGACAATCAGCCCCAGCATTTT.

The chain combines TRBV28 with TRBJ1-2; 7 bases fit TRBD1. The CDR3 has 14 amino acids. Trimming at V came to 8 bases and at J to 1 base, leaving 7 bases not matched to a gene. Germline CDR1 reads MDHEN; CDR2 reads SYDVKM. The CDR3 loop reads CASATRQGNYGYTF. The CDR3 coding sequence is TGTGCCAGCGCAACCAGACAGGGTAACTATGGCTACACCTTC.

The rearrangement links TRBV30 to TRBJ1-2; D not certain. Between the trimmed V and J ends, which lost 2 bases and 7 bases, there was a span of 14 bases. Germline lookup yields CDR1 GTSNPN and CDR2 SVGIG (reference sequence). The length of the CDR3 is 13 residues. Here the CDR3 reads CAWSLIRSGGYTF. The CDR3 coding sequence is TGTGCCTGGAGTCTTATCCGGAGCGGTGGCTACACCTTC.

This clonotype has just a few counts. V usage is TRBV27 and J usage is TRBJ2-2; D gene ambiguous. Trimming took 7 bases from V and 2 from J, leaving 11 bases between them. The germline V gene encodes CDR1 MNHEY and CDR2 SMNVEV (reference sequence). This CDR3 comprises 14 residues. Here the CDR3 DNA reads TGTGCCAGCACAATTGGGCTCAACACCGGGGAGCTGTTTTTT. Amino acids: CASTIGLNTGELFF.

This clonotype was found a few times. The rearrangement uses TRBV4-3 and TRBJ1-1; D not resolved. CDR1 LGHNA and CDR2 YSLEER come from the germline V gene. The V end lost 3 bases, the J end lost 8 bases, and 16 bases lay between the germline ends. The CDR3 totals 14 residues. CDR3 DNA sequence: TGCGCCAGCAGCCAGGAGTGGAGGGTGAACGAAGCTTTCTTT. Amino acids: CASSQEWRVNEAFF.

The gene calls are TRBV28 and TRBJ2-2; tentative D call: TRBD2 (6 bases). With 8 bases removed from V and 0 bases from J, the gap between germline ends came to 13 bases. Germline V CDR1 and CDR2: MDHEN, SYDVKM. The CDR3 spans 15 residues. This CDR3 reads CASRDGGANTGELFF. As DNA, the CDR3 is TGTGCCAGCCGGGATGGAGGGGCGAACACCGGGGAGCTGTTTTTT.

The gene calls are TRBV12-3 or TRBV12-4 and TRBJ2-5, with TRBD1 matching 7 bases. Unmatched junction bases numbered 10, after V lost 0 bases and J lost 3 bases. The CDR3 covers 17 residues. The CDR3: CASSLALPGTAEETQYF. For the CDR3, the DNA is TGTGCCAGCAGTTTAGCGTTGCCTGGGACAGCCGAAGAGACCCAGTACTTC.

The rearrangement links TRBV7-8 to TRBJ2-7, with D possibly matching TRBD2 (5 bases). Germline lookup yields CDR1 SGHVS and CDR2 FQNEAQ. V lost 4 bases to trimming and J lost 13 bases, with 17 bases between them. This CDR3 has 12 residues. The CDR3 coding sequence is TGTGCCAGCAGCTCCACGAGGGCTCCCCCATACTTC. It codes for CASSSTRAPPYF.

Here the CDR3 reads CASSYSRFGGYTF. As DNA, the CDR3 is TGTGCCAGCAGTTACTCAAGGTTCGGTGGCTACACCTTC. The chain combines TRBV6-5 with TRBJ1-2; no clear D. Germline-derived CDR1 and CDR2 are MNHEY and SVGAGI. The CDR3 has 13 residues. V lost 0 bases to trimming and J lost 7 bases, with 9 bases between them.

The rearrangement joins TRBV29-1 to TRBJ1-1; tentative D call: TRBD1 (5 bases). Germline V CDR1 and CDR2: SQVTM, ANQGSEA. Trimming shortened V by 5 bases and J by 2 bases, and 12 bases separated the two germline ends. The CDR3 consists of 13 residues. CDR3 loop: CSVPKGANTEAFF. The CDR3 DNA is TGCAGCGTTCCCAAAGGGGCCAACACTGAAGCTTTCTTT.

The rearrangement joins TRBV9 to TRBJ2-3; 7 nucleotides agree with TRBD2. CDR1 is SGDLS, CDR2 YYNGEE, per germline. This CDR3 has 14 amino acids. With 2 bases clipped from V and 2 bases from J, the junction kept 2 bases outside the gene matches. DNA of the CDR3: TGTGCCAGCAGCGTCCAGCGGGACACAGATACGCAGTATTTT. It translates to CASSVQRDTDTQYF.

The chain has TRBV20-1 and TRBJ1-1; D not resolved. Germline CDR1 is DFQATT and CDR2 is SNEGSKA (reference sequence). The V gene lost 6 bases and the J gene lost 6 bases, with 14 bases spanning the gap. This CDR3 is 12 amino acids long. CDR3 region: CSAWDGVAEAFF. DNA for the CDR3: TGCAGTGCCTGGGATGGGGTGGCTGAAGCTTTCTTT.

The chain combines TRBV28 with TRBJ1-5; perhaps TRBD1 as D (6 bases). The germline CDR1 and CDR2 sequences are MDHEN and SYDVKM. This CDR3 is built from 16 residues. With 5 bases removed from V and 2 bases from J, the gap between germline ends came to 16 bases. CDR3 protein: CASSSRGGGGNQPQHF. In nucleotides, the CDR3 is TGTGCCAGCAGTAGTCGGGGGGGCGGCGGCAATCAGCCCCAGCATTTT.

The V call is TRBV18, the J call TRBJ1-4, with D tentatively TRBD1 (5 bases). V was trimmed by 1 base and J by 2 bases, leaving 8 bases between them. This CDR3 spans 15 amino acids. Germline CDR1 and CDR2: KGHSH and LQKENI. The CDR3 spells CASSPRKGTNEKLFF. Written as DNA, the CDR3 is TGTGCCAGCTCACCACGTAAGGGGACTAATGAAAAACTGTTTTTT. The full variable domain, with the rest looked up from reference TRBV18 and TRBJ1-4, is NAGVMQNPRHLVRRRGQEARLRCSPMKGHSHVYWYRQLPEEGLKFMVYLQKENIIDESGMPKERFSAEFPKEGPSILRIQQVVRGDSAAYFCASSPRKGTNEKLFFGSGTQLSVL.

V and J are TRBV5-1 and TRBJ2-1; 9 bases map to TRBD2. The J segment lost 4 bases and the V segment lost 1 base, leaving 6 bases of the junction unmatched. The CDR3 consists of 16 residues. Looked up from germline, CDR1 is SGHRS and CDR2 is YFSETQ. The CDR3 spells CASSLSSGSPYNEQFF. CDR3 sequence (DNA): TGCGCCAGCAGCTTGAGTAGCGGGAGCCCTTACAATGAGCAGTTCTTC.